The 16 T cell receptor beta chains given below trace back to one sample, sequenced in a study of blood T cells in healthy people across ages. It was with a sample-barcoded 5' primer and a J-beta primer mix that a second PCR of about 6 to 12 cycles was run. TCRdb itself ran the 5' RACE reads through MiXCR, one entry per CDR3 protein. This table holds just over 800,000 distinct CDR3 sequences, around 62% found once. The sample taken for sequencing was blood. The receptors shown here come from a man between 25 and 39 years old in good health.

The DNA for the CDR3 is TGTGCCAGCAGAGACAGCACAAAACAGGAGGTGGAGCAGTACTTC. Its protein product is CASRDSTKQEVEQYF. This sequence joins TRBV6-5 and TRBJ2-4, with D tentatively TRBD1 or TRBD2 (5 bases each). V was clipped by 6 bases and J by 13 bases, with 25 bases between them. Germline-derived CDR1 and CDR2 are MNHEY and SVGAGI. The CDR3 spans 15 residues.

This clonotype was counted a few times. J is TRBJ2-3 and V is TRBV6-1; 12 bases map to TRBD1. Germline CDR1 reads MNHNS; CDR2 reads SASEGT. The CDR3 is 16 residues long. Unmatched junction bases numbered 8, after V lost 6 bases and J lost 4 bases. As DNA, the CDR3 is TGTGCCAGCAGCCAGGGACAGGGGGCGAATGCAGATACGCAGTATTTT. Translated: CASSQGQGANADTQYF.

The chain recombines TRBV29-1 with TRBJ2-4, with D unclear. TRBJ2-7 matches the DNA end more closely, so the J call is doubtful. Per the germline V gene, CDR1 is SQVTM and CDR2 is ANQGSEA. The CDR3 is made up of 12 amino acids. The CDR3 region is CSVVRDSYEQYF. CDR3 in DNA: TGCAGCGTTGTAAGGGATTCCTACGAGCAGTACTTC.

This clonotype was seen just once. This rearrangement joins TRBV7-9 to TRBJ2-7; 10 bases are shared with TRBD2. Losses at the gene ends were 5 bases for V and 7 bases for J; bases not matched to a gene: 17. The CDR3 consists of 17 residues. Germline CDR1 is SEHNR and CDR2 is FQNEAQ (reference sequence). For the CDR3, the DNA is TGTGCCAGCAGCCGCTTTGGTAGCGGGGGGAGCAACAATGAGCAGTACTTC. This encodes CASSRFGSGGSNNEQYF.

The chain employs TRBV12-3 or TRBV12-4 and TRBJ2-4; 8 bases line up with TRBD1. The CDR3 is made up of 14 amino acids. Trimming removed 6 bases from V and 7 bases from J; junction bases left unmatched: 8. CDR3 sequence (DNA): TGTGCCAGCAGACTCGACAGGGGCTTGAACATTCAGTACTTC. Amino acid sequence: CASRLDRGLNIQYF.

This clonotype came up a few times. The V call is TRBV25-1, the J call TRBJ2-5; D is uncertain. Trimming removed 2 bases at V and 3 bases at J, with 10 bases between. Germline CDR1 reads MGHDK; CDR2 reads SYGVNS. This CDR3 is 14 amino acids long. Here the CDR3 DNA reads TGTGCCAGCAGTGAAGTCTGGCTAGAAGAGACCCAGTACTTC. This encodes CASSEVWLEETQYF.

The rearrangement uses TRBV7-8 and TRBJ1-5; 7 bases are a match to TRBD1. With 4 bases clipped from V and 2 bases from J, the junction kept 8 bases outside the gene matches. Per the germline V gene, CDR1 is SGHVS and CDR2 is FQNEAQ. The CDR3 is 16 amino acids. The CDR3 DNA reads as TGTGCCAGCAGCTCGCAGGGGGTCACGGGCAATCAGCCCCAGCATTTT. It codes for CASSSQGVTGNQPQHF.

The V and J genes are TRBV5-1 and TRBJ1-5, with D unclear. CDR1 SGHRS and CDR2 YFSETQ come from the germline V gene. The CDR3 is 13 amino acids. V gave up 0 bases and J gave up 6 bases, with 7 bases separating them. CDR3 DNA: TGCGCCAGCAGCTTGGGGCAACTTCAGCCCCAGCATTTT. It yields the protein CASSLGQLQPQHF.

This rearrangement joins TRBV20-1 to TRBJ2-5; either TRBD1 or TRBD2 may fit D (5 bases each). CDR1 DFQATT and CDR2 SNEGSKA come from the germline V gene (reference sequence). The CDR3 has 15 amino acids. Trimming left V 5 bases short and J 1 base short, with 17 bases between. CDR3 amino acids: CSAPRDAGRQETQYF. CDR3 sequence (DNA): TGCAGTGCTCCTCGGGACGCAGGACGCCAAGAGACCCAGTACTTC.

For the CDR3, the DNA is TGTGCCAGCAGCCTCCGGACCAATTCCTACGAGCAGTACTTC. Encoded protein: CASSLRTNSYEQYF. This chain connects TRBV7-2 to TRBJ2-7; D ambiguous. The CDR3 is made up of 14 amino acids. Germline CDR1 and CDR2: SGHTA and FQGNSA. With 5 bases removed from V and 1 base from J, the gap between germline ends came to 12 bases. Drawing the rest from reference TRBV7-2 and TRBJ2-7, the complete variable domain is GAGVSQSPSNKVTEKGKDVELRCDPISGHTALYWYRQSLGQGLEFLIYFQGNSAPDKSGLPSDRFSAERTGGSVSTLTIQRTQQEDSAVYLCASSLRTNSYEQYFGPGTRLTVT.

V usage is TRBV10-3 and J usage is TRBJ1-6; tentative D call: TRBD1 (5 bases). The V end was cut by 4 bases, the J end by 5 bases, with 9 bases between. From germline, CDR1 is ENHRY and CDR2 SYGVKD. There are 14 residues in the CDR3. CDR3 region: CAISVGENNSPLHF. CDR3 coding DNA: TGTGCCATCAGTGTAGGGGAGAATAATTCACCCCTCCACTTT.

This chain uses TRBV5-6 with TRBJ1-1; D not resolved. The CDR3 runs to 11 residues. CDR1 SGHDT and CDR2 YYEEEE come from the germline V gene. V shed 0 bases and J shed 12 bases, with 9 bases lying between them. The CDR3 loop is CASSLGQITFF. CDR3 nucleotide sequence: TGTGCCAGCAGCTTGGGACAAATCACTTTCTTT.

The V gene is TRBV4-3, the J gene TRBJ2-3; D assignment may be TRBD1 or TRBD2 (5 bases each). V was shortened by 3 bases and J by 0 bases, with 13 bases between the two germline ends. Germline CDR1 is LGHNA and CDR2 is YSLEER. The length of the CDR3 is 16 residues. The CDR3 DNA reads as TGCGCCAGCAGCCAGAGCCGGGACCCAAGCACAGATACGCAGTATTTT. Its protein is CASSQSRDPSTDTQYF.

This clonotype was seen only a few times. The chain is built from TRBV7-2 and TRBJ2-3, with 10 bases aligning to TRBD2. The CDR3 totals 13 residues. Losses at the gene ends were 5 bases for V and 6 bases for J; bases not matched to a gene: 2. In germline, CDR1 is SGHTA, CDR2 FQGNSA. CDR3 sequence: CASSKTSGDTQYF. Written as DNA, the CDR3 is TGTGCCAGCAGCAAGACTAGCGGGGATACGCAGTATTTT. The variable domain in full, with the rest retrieved from reference TRBV7-2 and TRBJ2-3, is GAGVSQSPSNKVTEKGKDVELRCDPISGHTALYWYRQSLGQGLEFLIYFQGNSAPDKSGLPSDRFSAERTGGSVSTLTIQRTQQEDSAVYLCASSKTSGDTQYFGPGTRLTVL.

The chain uses TRBV6-5 and TRBJ2-6; D might be TRBD2 (7 bases). The germline V and J ends were trimmed by 10 bases and 0 bases, with 13 bases remaining between them. The CDR3 runs to 15 residues. The germline V gene has CDR1 MNHEY and CDR2 SVGAGI. In DNA, the CDR3 is TGTGCCAACTGGGAGGGGGGCTCTGGGGCCAACGTCCTGACTTTC. Protein: CANWEGGSGANVLTF.

The chain couples TRBV29-1 to TRBJ2-7, with D possibly matching TRBD1 (5 bases). Germline V lookup: CDR1 SQVTM, CDR2 ANQGSEA. Trimming left V 5 bases short and J 6 bases short, with 14 bases between. The CDR3 loop spans 12 amino acids. The CDR3: CSVRQGGSEQYF. The CDR3, as DNA: TGCAGCGTTCGCCAGGGCGGCTCCGAGCAGTACTTC.